The 15 T cell receptor beta chains listed next were all sequenced from one sample in a study of blood T cell repertoires in COVID-19. Repertoires were generated with immunoSEQ multiplex PCR, while TCRdb's copy carries only in-frame clones and drops some. The sample records 120,000 or so clones, roughly 88% being singletons. The sample taken for sequencing was peripheral blood. The receptors originated from a man aged 50 to 60 with acute or convalescent COVID-19.

The rearrangement uses TRBV2 and TRBJ2-1; D perhaps matches TRBD1 (6 bases). CDR1 and CDR2 from the germline V gene are SNHLY and FYNNEI. This CDR3 is built from 14 residues. V dropped 2 bases and J dropped 5 bases, with 10 bases sitting between them. The CDR3, as DNA: TGTGCCAGCAGTGAAAGGGACATCCACAATGAGCAGTTCTTC. Protein: CASSERDIHNEQFF.

The V call is TRBV11-2, the J call TRBJ1-4, with D tentatively TRBD1 (6 bases). Germline values: CDR1 SGHAT, CDR2 FQNNGV. V was pared by 1 base and J by 1 base, with 7 bases between. The CDR3 runs 15 residues. CDR3 residues: CASSLGGQTNEKLFF. The DNA of the CDR3 is TGTGCCAGCAGCTTAGGGGGACAAACTAATGAAAAACTGTTTTTT.

In this sample, this clone turned up once. The V gene is TRBV19, the J gene TRBJ1-1; 8 bases line up with TRBD1. Per the germline V gene, CDR1 is LNHDA and CDR2 is SQIVND (reference sequence). Unmatched junction bases numbered 8, after V lost 6 bases and J lost 5 bases. The CDR3 spans 14 residues. The CDR3 coding sequence is TGTGCCAGTAGATCGACAGGGGCAAGGACTGAAGCTTTCTTT. Its translation is CASRSTGARTEAFF.

The rearrangement uses TRBV19 and TRBJ1-1; 7 bases are shared with TRBD1. The CDR3 is made up of 14 amino acids. The V gene's germline CDR1 is LNHDA and CDR2 SQIVND (reference sequence). V trimming: 7 bases; J trimming: 2 bases; junction bases outside the gene matches: 7. DNA for the CDR3: TGTGCCAGTATGCGGACAGGAACTAACACTGAAGCTTTCTTT. It yields the protein CASMRTGTNTEAFF.

The chain has TRBV19 and TRBJ2-7; TRBD1 agrees at 7 bases. CDR3 size: 15 residues. V was pared by 3 bases and J by 3 bases, with 8 bases of the junction left unmatched. CDR1 and CDR2 (germline): LNHDA, SQIVND (reference sequence). CDR3 region: CASSMKVQGVYEQYF. The CDR3 DNA is TGTGCCAGTAGTATGAAGGTCCAGGGGGTCTACGAGCAGTACTTC.

The chain joins TRBV3-1 (or the pseudogene TRBV3-2) to TRBJ2-2; TRBD2 is a possible D gene (6 bases). This CDR3 region has 13 residues. Germline V gene data show CDR1 as LGHDT and CDR2 as YNNKEL (reference sequence). V dropped 3 bases and J dropped 6 bases, with 8 bases sitting between them. CDR3 DNA sequence: TGTGCCAGCAGCCATGCGGGACCCGGGGAGCTGTTTTTT. Its protein product is CASSHAGPGELFF.

This chain links TRBV6-1 with TRBJ1-4; 10 nucleotides align to TRBD1. V trimming: 2 bases; J trimming: 6 bases; junction bases outside the gene matches: 6. From germline, CDR1 is MNHNS and CDR2 SASEGT. The CDR3 contains 16 residues. As DNA, the CDR3 is TGTGCCAGCAGTGAAAGTAGGGGGACAGGGGATGAAAAACTGTTTTTT. Encoded protein: CASSESRGTGDEKLFF.

This chain links TRBV7-7 with TRBJ2-2; 11 bases are a match to TRBD2. V was clipped by 4 bases and J by 2 bases; unmatched bases: 3. The CDR3 sequence is 16 residues long. The germline CDR1 and CDR2 sequences are SSHAT and FNYEAQ (reference sequence). CDR3 residues: CASSSGLAGNTGELFF. Written as DNA, the CDR3 is TGTGCCAGCAGCTCCGGACTAGCGGGCAACACCGGGGAGCTGTTTTTT.

The table lists this clone with a few counts. The gene calls are TRBV5-4 and TRBJ1-3, with D maybe TRBD1 (5 bases). This CDR3 has 13 amino acids. Germline assignment: CDR1 SGHNT and CDR2 YYREEE (reference sequence). V lost 4 bases and J lost 5, with 10 bases in between. The CDR3 region has the DNA TGTGCCAGCAGCAACTTGGACAGAAACACCATATATTTT. Amino acids: CASSNLDRNTIYF.

J is TRBJ2-5 and V is TRBV5-1, with 11 bases identical to TRBD2. This CDR3 is 16 amino acids long. Germline lookup yields CDR1 SGHRS and CDR2 YFSETQ. V gave up 2 bases and J gave up 5 bases; unmatched junction bases: 8. The CDR3 DNA reads as TGCGCCAGCAGCTTCATAACTAGCGGGAGTAGGGAGACCCAGTACTTC. Amino acids: CASSFITSGSRETQYF.

The chain joins TRBV29-1 to TRBJ2-7, with 10 bases identical to TRBD1. Trimming took 7 bases from V and 6 from J; bases not matched to a gene: 9. Germline loops: CDR1 SQVTM, CDR2 ANQGSEA. This CDR3 comprises 13 residues. CDR3 residues: CSAYRGQGSEQYF. The CDR3 region has the DNA TGCAGCGCTTACCGGGGACAGGGGTCCGAGCAGTACTTC.

The V gene is TRBV19, the J gene TRBJ2-5; 10 bases match TRBD1. The CDR3 has 15 amino acids. V dropped 3 bases and J dropped 4; count of bases not matched to a gene: 5. Germline V CDR1 and CDR2: LNHDA, SQIVND (reference sequence). The chain's CDR3 is CASSIGDRGRETQYF. The CDR3 coding sequence is TGTGCCAGTAGTATTGGAGACAGGGGGCGAGAGACCCAGTACTTC. Full variable domain (remainder filled in from reference TRBV19 and TRBJ2-5): DGGITQSPKYLFRKEGQNVTLSCEQNLNHDAMYWYRQDPGQGLRLIYYSQIVNDFQKGDIAEGYSVSREKKESFPLTVTSAQKNPTAFYLCASSIGDRGRETQYFGPGTRLLVL.

This chain links TRBV19 with TRBJ2-7; 8 nucleotides line up with TRBD2. This CDR3 region has 14 residues. In germline, CDR1 is LNHDA, CDR2 SQIVND (reference sequence). The ends lost 4 bases at V and 7 bases at J; junction bases unmatched: 9. This chain's CDR3 is CASSKLGLDGEQYF. CDR3 DNA sequence: TGTGCCAGTAGTAAACTGGGACTAGATGGGGAGCAGTACTTC. The variable domain in full, with the rest retrieved from reference TRBV19 and TRBJ2-7, is DGGITQSPKYLFRKEGQNVTLSCEQNLNHDAMYWYRQDPGQGLRLIYYSQIVNDFQKGDIAEGYSVSREKKESFPLTVTSAQKNPTAFYLCASSKLGLDGEQYFGPGTRLTVT.

The chain uses TRBV9 and TRBJ1-1; D may be TRBD1 (6 bases). Germline-derived CDR1 and CDR2 are SGDLS and YYNGEE. The V and J ends lost 2 bases and 5 bases respectively, with 16 bases between them. The CDR3 has 15 residues. CDR3 DNA sequence: TGTGCCAGCAGCGTCGGACAGACCGCTAATACTGAAGCTTTCTTT. Amino acids: CASSVGQTANTEAFF. The full variable domain, rest sourced from reference TRBV9 and TRBJ1-1, is DSGVTQTPKHLITATGQRVTLRCSPRSGDLSVYWYQQSLDQGLQFLIQYYNGEERAKGNILERFSAQQFPDLHSELNLSSLELGDSALYFCASSVGQTANTEAFFGQGTRLTVV.

This clone was counted between two and nine times. The chain combines TRBV18 with TRBJ2-1; 11 positions agree with TRBD2. Germline V CDR1 and CDR2: KGHSH, LQKENI. V lost 6 bases and J lost 4; bases outside the gene matches: 5. The CDR3 sequence is 15 residues long. The CDR3 region has the DNA TGTGCCAGCTCCCGACTAGCGGGGCCGTACAATGAGCAGTTCTTC. Its translation is CASSRLAGPYNEQFF.